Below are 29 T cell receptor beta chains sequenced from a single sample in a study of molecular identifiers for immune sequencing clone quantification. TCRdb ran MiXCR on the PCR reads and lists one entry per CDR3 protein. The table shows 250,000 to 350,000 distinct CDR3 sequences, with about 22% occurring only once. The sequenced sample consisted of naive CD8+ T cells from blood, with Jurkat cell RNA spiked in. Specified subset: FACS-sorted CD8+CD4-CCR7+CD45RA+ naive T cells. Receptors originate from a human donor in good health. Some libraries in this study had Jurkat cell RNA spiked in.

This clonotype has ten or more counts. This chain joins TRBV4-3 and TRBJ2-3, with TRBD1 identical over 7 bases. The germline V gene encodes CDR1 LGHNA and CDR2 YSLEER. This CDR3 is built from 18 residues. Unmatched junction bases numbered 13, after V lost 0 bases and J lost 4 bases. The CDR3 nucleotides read TGCGCCAGCAGCCAAGATCCCGCGGACAGGAGTTTTTCAGATACGCAGTATTTT. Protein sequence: CASSQDPADRSFSDTQYF.

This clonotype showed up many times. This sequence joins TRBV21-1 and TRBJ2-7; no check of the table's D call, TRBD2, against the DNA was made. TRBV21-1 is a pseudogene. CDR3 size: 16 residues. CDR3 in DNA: TGTGCCAGCAGCAAAGGCCGGAGCGGGTCCTCCTACGAGCAGTACTTC. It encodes CASSKGRSGSSYEQYF.

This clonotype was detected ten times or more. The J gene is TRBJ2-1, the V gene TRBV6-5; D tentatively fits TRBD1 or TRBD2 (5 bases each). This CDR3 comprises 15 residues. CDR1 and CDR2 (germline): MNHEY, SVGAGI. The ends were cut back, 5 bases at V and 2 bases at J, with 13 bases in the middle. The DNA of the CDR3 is TGTGCCAGCAGTATTGGGGGAGCGGCCTACAATGAGCAGTTCTTC. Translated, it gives CASSIGGAAYNEQFF.

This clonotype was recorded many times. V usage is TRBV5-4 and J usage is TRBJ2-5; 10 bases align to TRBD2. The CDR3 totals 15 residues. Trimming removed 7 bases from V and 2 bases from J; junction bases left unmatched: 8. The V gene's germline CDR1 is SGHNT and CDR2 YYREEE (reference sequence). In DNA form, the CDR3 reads TGTGCCAGCCGCCCTAGCGGGGGCCCTCAAGAGACCCAGTACTTC. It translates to CASRPSGGPQETQYF.

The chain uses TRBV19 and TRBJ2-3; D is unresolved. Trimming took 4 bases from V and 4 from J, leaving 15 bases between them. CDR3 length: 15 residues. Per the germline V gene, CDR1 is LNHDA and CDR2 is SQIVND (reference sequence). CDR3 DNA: TGTGCCAGTAGTAGTCCCATCTCTCAGGCAGATACGCAGTATTTT. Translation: CASSSPISQADTQYF.

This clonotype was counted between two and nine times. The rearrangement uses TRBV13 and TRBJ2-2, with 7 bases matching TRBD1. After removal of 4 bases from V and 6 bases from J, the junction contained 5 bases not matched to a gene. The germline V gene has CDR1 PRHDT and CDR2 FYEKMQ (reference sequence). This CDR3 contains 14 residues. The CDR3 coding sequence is TGTGCCAGCAGCTCGGGGACAGCCTCCGGGGAGCTGTTTTTT. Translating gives CASSSGTASGELFF.

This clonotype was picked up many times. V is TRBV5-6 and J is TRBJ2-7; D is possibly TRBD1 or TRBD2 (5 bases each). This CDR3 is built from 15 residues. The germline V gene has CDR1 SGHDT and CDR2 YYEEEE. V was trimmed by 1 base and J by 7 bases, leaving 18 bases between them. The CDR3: CASSLSGPDPEEQYF. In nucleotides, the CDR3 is TGTGCCAGCAGCTTGTCGGGACCCGATCCAGAAGAGCAGTACTTC.

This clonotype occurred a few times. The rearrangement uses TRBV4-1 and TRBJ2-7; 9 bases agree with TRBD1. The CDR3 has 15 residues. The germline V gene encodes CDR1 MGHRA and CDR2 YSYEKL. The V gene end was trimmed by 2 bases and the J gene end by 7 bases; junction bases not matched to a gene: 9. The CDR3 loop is CASSQIGQGLGEQYF. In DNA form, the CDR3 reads TGCGCCAGCAGCCAAATCGGACAGGGGCTGGGGGAGCAGTACTTC.

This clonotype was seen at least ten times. The CDR3: CATSDSPGGTPFFTDTQYF. The CDR3 bases are TGTGCCACCAGTGATTCACCAGGGGGCACCCCCTTTTTCACAGATACGCAGTATTTT. The J gene is TRBJ2-3, the V gene TRBV24-1; the match to TRBD1 covers 8 bases. Losses at the gene ends were 2 bases for V and 2 bases for J; bases not matched to a gene: 14. CDR1 KGHDR and CDR2 SFDVKD come from the germline V gene. The CDR3 length is 19 residues.

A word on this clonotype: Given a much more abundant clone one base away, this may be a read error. The CDR3: CASSYNTGELLF. In DNA, the CDR3 is TGTGCCAGCAGTTATAACACCGGGGAGCTGCTTTTT. V usage is TRBV6-5 and J usage is TRBJ2-2; D is perhaps TRBD2 (5 bases). The length of the CDR3 is 12 residues. Per germline, CDR1 MNHEY and CDR2 SVGAGI.

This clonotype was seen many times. The CDR3 spells CASSIGRATDTQYF. Written as DNA, the CDR3 is TGTGCCAGTAGTATCGGGAGAGCGACAGATACGCAGTATTTT. V gene TRBV19 combines with J gene TRBJ2-3, with D maybe TRBD2 (6 bases). The germline V gene has CDR1 LNHDA and CDR2 SQIVND (reference sequence). The CDR3 is 14 residues long. The V end was cut by 3 bases, the J end by 3 bases, with 10 bases between.

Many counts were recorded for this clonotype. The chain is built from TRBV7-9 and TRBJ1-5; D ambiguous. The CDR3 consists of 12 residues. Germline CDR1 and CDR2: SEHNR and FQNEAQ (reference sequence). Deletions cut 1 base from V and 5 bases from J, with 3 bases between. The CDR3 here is CASSLDHQPQHF. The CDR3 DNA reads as TGTGCCAGCAGCTTAGACCATCAGCCCCAGCATTTT.

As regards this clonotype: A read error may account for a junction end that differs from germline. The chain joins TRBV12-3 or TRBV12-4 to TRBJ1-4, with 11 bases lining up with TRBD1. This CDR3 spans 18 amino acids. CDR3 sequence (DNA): TGTGCCAGCAGTCAGGACAGGGGGCGTCGTAGGACTAATGAAAAACTGTCTTTT. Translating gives CASSQDRGRRRTNEKLSF.

For the CDR3, the DNA is TGTGCCAGCAGTTACTCGATCGCTAGCGGGAGGGCCGTGTCCGAGACCCAGTACTTC. It codes for CASSYSIASGRAVSETQYF. The chain recombines TRBV6-2 or TRBV6-3 with TRBJ2-5, with 12 bases aligning to TRBD2. V was clipped by 0 bases and J by 5 bases; unmatched bases: 13. The CDR3 runs 19 residues. CDR1 is MNHEY, CDR2 SVGEGT, per germline.

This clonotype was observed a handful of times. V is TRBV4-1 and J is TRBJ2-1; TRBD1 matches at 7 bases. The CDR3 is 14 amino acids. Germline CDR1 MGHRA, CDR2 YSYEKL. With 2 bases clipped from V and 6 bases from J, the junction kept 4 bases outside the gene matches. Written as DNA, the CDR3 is TGCGCCAGCAGCCAATTACAGGGGAGCAATGAGCAGTTCTTC. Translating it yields CASSQLQGSNEQFF.

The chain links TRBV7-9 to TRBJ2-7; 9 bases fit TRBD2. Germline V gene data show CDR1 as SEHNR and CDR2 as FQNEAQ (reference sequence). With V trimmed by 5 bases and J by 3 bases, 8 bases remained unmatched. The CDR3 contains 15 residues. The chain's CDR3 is CASSPGTSINYEQYF. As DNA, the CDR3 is TGTGCCAGCAGCCCCGGGACTAGCATAAACTACGAGCAGTACTTC.

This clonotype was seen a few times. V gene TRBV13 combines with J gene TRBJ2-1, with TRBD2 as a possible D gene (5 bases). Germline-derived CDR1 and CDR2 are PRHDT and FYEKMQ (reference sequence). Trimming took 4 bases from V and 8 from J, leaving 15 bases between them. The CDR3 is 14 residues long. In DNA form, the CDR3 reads TGTGCCAGCAGCTCCTCCCGGGGTGGGGATGAGCAGTTCTTC. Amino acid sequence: CASSSSRGGDEQFF.

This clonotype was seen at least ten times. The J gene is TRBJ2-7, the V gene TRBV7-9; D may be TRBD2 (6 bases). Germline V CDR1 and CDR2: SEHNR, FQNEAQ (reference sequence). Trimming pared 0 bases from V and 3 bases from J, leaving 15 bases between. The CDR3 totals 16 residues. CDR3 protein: CASSLAVGSTFYEQYF. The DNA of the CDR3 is TGTGCCAGCAGCTTAGCGGTCGGGAGTACCTTCTACGAGCAGTACTTC.

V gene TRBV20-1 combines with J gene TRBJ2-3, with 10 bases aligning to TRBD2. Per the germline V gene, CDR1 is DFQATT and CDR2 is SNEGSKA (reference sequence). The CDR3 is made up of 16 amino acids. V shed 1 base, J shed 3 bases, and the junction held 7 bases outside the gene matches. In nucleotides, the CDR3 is TGCAGTGCTAGAGCTATCCTAGCGGGGGCTACAGATACGCAGTATTTT. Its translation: CSARAILAGATDTQYF.

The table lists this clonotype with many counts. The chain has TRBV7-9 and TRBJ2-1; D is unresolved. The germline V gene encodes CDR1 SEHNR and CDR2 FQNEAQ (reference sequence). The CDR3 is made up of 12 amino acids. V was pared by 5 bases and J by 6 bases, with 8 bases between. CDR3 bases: TGTGCCAGCAGCCCACCTTCCAATGAGCAGTTCTTC. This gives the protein CASSPPSNEQFF. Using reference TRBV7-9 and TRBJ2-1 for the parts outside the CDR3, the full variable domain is DTGVSQNPRHKITKRGQNVTFRCDPISEHNRLYWYRQTLGQGPEFLTYFQNEAQLEKSRLLSDRFSAERPKGSFSTLEIQRTEQGDSAMYLCASSPPSNEQFFGPGTRLTVL.

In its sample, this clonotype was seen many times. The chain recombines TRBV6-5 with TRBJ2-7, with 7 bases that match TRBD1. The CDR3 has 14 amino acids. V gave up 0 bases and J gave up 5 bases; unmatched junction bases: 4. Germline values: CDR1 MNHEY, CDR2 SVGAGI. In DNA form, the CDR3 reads TGTGCCAGCAGTTACTCCAGGGGGATCCACGAGCAGTACTTC. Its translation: CASSYSRGIHEQYF.

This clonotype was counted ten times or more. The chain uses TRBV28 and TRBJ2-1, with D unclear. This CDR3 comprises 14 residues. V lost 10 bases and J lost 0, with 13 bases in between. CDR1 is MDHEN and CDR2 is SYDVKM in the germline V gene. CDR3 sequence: CATETRSSYNEQFF. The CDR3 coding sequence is TGTGCCACCGAAACAAGAAGCTCCTACAATGAGCAGTTCTTC.

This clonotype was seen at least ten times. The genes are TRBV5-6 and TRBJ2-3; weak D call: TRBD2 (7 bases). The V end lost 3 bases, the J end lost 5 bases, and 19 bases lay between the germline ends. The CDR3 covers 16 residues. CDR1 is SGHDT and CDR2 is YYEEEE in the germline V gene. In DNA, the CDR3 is TGTGCCAGCAGCTCCCGGCTAGGGGGGGTGAGAGATACGCAGTATTTT. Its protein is CASSSRLGGVRDTQYF.

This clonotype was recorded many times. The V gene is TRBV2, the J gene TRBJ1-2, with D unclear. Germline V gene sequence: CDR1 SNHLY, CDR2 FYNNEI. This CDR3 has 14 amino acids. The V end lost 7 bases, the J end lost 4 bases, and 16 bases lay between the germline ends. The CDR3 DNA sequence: TGTGCCAGCACGGTCGGGCAGGCACGCTATGGCTACACCTTC. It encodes CASTVGQARYGYTF. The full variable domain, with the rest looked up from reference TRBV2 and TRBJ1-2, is EPEVTQTPSHQVTQMGQEVILRCVPISNHLYFYWYRQILGQKVEFLVSFYNNEISEKSEIFDDQFSVERPDGSNFTLKIRSTKLEDSAMYFCASTVGQARYGYTFGSGTRLTVV.

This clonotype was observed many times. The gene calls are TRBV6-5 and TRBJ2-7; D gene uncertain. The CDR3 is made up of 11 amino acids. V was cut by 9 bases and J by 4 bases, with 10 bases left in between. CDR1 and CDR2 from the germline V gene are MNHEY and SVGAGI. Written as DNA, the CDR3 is TGTGCCAGGAACCCCAGATACGAGCAGTACTTC. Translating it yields CARNPRYEQYF.

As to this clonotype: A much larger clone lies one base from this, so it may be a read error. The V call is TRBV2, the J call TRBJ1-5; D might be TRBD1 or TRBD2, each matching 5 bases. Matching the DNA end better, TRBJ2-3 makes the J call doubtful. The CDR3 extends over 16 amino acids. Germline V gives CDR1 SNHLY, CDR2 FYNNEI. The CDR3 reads CASSPRGVDWVQPQYF. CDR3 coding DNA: TGTGCCAGCAGTCCCCGAGGGGTAGACTGGGTGCAGCCCCAGTATTTT.

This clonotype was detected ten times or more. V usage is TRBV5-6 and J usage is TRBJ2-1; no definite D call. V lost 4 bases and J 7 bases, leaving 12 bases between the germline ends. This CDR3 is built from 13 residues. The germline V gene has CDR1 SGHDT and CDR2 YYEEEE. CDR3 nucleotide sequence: TGTGCCAGCAGCCTAATGACGAGGAATGAGCAGTTCTTC. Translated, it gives CASSLMTRNEQFF.

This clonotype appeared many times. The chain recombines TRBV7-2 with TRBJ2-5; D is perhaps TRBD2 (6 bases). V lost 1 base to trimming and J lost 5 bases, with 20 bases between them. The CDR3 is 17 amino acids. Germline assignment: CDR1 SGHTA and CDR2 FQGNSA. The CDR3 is CASSLEYASVVRETQYF. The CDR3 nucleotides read TGTGCCAGCAGCTTAGAGTACGCTAGCGTTGTTAGGGAGACCCAGTACTTC.

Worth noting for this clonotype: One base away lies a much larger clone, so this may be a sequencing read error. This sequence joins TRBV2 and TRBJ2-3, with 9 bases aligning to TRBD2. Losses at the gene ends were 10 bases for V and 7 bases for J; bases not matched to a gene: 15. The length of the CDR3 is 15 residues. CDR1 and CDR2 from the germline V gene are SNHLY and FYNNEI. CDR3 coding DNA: TGTGCCAACACCGCCTCGGGACTAGCTCTGTATACGCAGTATTTT. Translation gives CANTASGLALYTQYF.